This TCR beta chain was retrieved from a study of blood T cells in healthy people across ages. Study findings and constraints: Diversity of TCR beta per million T cells declined in a roughly linear way with age. Comparison with aged donors showed that long-lived donors had more naive CD4+ cells and higher diversity. Strong correlation existed between TCR beta diversity and naive T cell percentage.

Concerning this clonotype itself: Its antigen remains unidentified.

Every donor provided 9.5 to 10 milliliters of peripheral blood. A second PCR of 7 to 11 cycles used a sample-barcoded 5' primer and a J-beta primer mix. Each CDR3 protein gets one entry after TCRdb re-called the 5' RACE reads with MiXCR. The sample holds about 1.1 million distinct CDR3 sequences; roughly two fifths are singletons and the top ten take around 13%. This CDR3 has 18 residues. V lost 4 bases to trimming and J lost 4 bases, with 25 bases between them. The germline V gene has CDR1 LGHNA and CDR2 YNFKEQ. The receptor was derived from a man aged 18 to 29 in good health. The chain has TRBV4-2 and TRBJ1-1; D gene unclear. The sequencing sample was made of blood. The CDR3, as DNA: TGTGCCAGCAGCCTAACACATTTAGGGAAGGGAGGTGTCACTGAAGCTTTCTTT. Translating gives CASSLTHLGKGGVTEAFF.